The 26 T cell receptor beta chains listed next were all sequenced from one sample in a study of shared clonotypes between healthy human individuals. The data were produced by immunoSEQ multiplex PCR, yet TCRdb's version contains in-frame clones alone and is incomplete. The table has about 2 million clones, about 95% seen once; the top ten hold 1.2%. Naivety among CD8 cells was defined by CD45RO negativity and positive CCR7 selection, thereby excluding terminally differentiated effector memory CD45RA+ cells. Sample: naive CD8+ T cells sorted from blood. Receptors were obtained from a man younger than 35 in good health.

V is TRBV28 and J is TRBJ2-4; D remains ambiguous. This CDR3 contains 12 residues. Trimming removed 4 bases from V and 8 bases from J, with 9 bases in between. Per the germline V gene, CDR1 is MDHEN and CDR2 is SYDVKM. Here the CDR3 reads CASSWVTDIQYF. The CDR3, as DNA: TGTGCCAGCAGTTGGGTCACGGACATTCAGTACTTC. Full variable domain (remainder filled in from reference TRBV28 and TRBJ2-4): DVKVTQSSRYLVKRTGEKVFLECVQDMDHENMFWYRQDPGLGLRLIYFSYDVKMKEKGDIPEGYSVSREKKERFSLILESASTNQTSMYLCASSWVTDIQYFGAGTRLSVL.

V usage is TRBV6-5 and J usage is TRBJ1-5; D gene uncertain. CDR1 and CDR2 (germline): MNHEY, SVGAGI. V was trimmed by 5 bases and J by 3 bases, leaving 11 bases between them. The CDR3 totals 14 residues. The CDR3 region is CASSIQPYNQPQHF. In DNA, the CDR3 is TGTGCCAGCAGTATACAGCCGTACAATCAGCCCCAGCATTTT.

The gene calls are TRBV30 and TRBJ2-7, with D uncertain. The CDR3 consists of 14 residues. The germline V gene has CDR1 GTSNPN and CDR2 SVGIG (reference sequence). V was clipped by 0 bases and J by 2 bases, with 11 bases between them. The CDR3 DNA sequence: TGTGCCTGGAGTGTAAATTGGGGTACCTACGAGCAGTACTTC. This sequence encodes CAWSVNWGTYEQYF.

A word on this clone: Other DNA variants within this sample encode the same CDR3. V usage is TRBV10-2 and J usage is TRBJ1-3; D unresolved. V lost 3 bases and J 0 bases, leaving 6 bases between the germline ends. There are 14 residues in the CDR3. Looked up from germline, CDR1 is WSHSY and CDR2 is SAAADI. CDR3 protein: CASSDRDSGNTIYF. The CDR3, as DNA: TGCGCCAGCAGTGATAGGGACTCTGGAAACACCATATATTTT.

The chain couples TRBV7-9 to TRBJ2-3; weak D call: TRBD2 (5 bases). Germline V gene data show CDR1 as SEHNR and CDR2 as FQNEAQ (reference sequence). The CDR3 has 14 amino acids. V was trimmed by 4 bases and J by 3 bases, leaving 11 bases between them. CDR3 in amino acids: CASSSPGGTDTQYF. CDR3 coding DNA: TGTGCCAGCAGCTCACCAGGAGGAACAGATACGCAGTATTTT.

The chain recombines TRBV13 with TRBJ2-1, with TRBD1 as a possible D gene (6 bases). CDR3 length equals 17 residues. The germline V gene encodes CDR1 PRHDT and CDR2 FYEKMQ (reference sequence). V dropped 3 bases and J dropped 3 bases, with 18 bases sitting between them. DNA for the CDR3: TGTGCCAGCAGCTTGGTTCGCCGGCAGGGGTTCTACAATGAGCAGTTCTTC. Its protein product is CASSLVRRQGFYNEQFF.

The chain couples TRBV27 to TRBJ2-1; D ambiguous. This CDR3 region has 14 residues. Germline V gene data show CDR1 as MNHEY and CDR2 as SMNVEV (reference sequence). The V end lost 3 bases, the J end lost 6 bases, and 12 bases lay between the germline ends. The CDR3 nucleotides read TGTGCCAGCAGTTTGGCCTTCCTGAGCAATGAGCAGTTCTTC. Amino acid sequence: CASSLAFLSNEQFF.

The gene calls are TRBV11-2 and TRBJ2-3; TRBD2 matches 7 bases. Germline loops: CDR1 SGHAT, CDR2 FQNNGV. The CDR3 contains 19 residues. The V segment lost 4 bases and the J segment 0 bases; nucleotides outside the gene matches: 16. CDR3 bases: TGTGCCAGCAGCTACCCTAGCGGCCCGGCCCCTACTAGCACAGATACGCAGTATTTT. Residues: CASSYPSGPAPTSTDTQYF.

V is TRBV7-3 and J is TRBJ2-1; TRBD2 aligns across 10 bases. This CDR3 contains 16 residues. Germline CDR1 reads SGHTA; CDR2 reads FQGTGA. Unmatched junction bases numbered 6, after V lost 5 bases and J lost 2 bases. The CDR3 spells CASSLVAGGPYNEQFF. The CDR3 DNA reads TGTGCCAGCAGCCTAGTAGCGGGGGGTCCCTACAATGAGCAGTTCTTC.

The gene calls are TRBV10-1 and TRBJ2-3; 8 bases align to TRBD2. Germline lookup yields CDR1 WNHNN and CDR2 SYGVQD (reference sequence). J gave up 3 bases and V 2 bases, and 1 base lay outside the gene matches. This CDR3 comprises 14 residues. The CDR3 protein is CASSEVAGTDTQYF. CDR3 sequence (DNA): TGCGCCAGCAGTGAGGTAGCGGGGACAGATACGCAGTATTTT.

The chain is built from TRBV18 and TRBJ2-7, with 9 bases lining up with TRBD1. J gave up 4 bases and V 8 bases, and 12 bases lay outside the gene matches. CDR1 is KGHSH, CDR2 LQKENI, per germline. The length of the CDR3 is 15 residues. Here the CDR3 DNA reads TGTGCCAGCACTACCGGGACAGGGTTCCCTTACGAGCAGTACTTC. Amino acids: CASTTGTGFPYEQYF. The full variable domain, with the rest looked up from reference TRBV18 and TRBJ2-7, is NAGVMQNPRHLVRRRGQEARLRCSPMKGHSHVYWYRQLPEEGLKFMVYLQKENIIDESGMPKERFSAEFPKEGPSILRIQQVVRGDSAAYFCASTTGTGFPYEQYFGPGTRLTVT.

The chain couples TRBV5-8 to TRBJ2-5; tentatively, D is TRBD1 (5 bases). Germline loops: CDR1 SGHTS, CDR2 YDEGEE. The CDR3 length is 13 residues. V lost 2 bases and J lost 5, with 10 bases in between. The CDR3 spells CASSFQGGETQYF. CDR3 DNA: TGTGCCAGCAGCTTCCAGGGTGGGGAGACCCAGTACTTC.

CDR3 in amino acids: CASSLIGTGNGADTQYF. The DNA for the CDR3 is TGCGCCAGCAGCTTGATAGGGACGGGAAATGGGGCAGATACGCAGTATTTT. The chain combines TRBV5-1 with TRBJ2-3; D may be TRBD1 or TRBD2 (5 bases each). V lost 1 base, J lost 4 bases, and 19 bases lay in between. Looked up from germline, CDR1 is SGHRS and CDR2 is YFSETQ. CDR3 length: 17 residues.

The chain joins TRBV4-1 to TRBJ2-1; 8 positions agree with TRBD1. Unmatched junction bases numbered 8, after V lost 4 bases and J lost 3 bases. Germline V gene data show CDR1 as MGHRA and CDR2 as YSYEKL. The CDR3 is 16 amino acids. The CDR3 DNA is TGCGCCAGCAGCCGGATACAGGGGGGTCTCTACAATGAGCAGTTCTTC. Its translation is CASSRIQGGLYNEQFF.

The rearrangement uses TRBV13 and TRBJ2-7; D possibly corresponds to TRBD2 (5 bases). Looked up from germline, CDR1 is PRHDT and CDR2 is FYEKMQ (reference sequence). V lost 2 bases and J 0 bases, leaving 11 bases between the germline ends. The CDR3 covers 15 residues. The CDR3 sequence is CASSLKITSSYEQYF. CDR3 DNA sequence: TGTGCCAGCAGCTTAAAGATAACTAGCTCCTACGAGCAGTACTTC.

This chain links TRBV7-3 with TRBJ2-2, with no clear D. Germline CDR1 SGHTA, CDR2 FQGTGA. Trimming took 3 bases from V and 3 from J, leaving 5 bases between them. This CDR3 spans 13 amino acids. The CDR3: CASSFSDTGELFF. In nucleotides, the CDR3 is TGTGCCAGCAGCTTTTCAGACACCGGGGAGCTGTTTTTT.

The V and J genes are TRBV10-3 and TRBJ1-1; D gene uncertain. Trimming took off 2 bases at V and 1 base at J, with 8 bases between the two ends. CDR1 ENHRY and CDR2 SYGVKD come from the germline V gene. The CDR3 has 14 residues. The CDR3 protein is CAISEIAANTEAFF. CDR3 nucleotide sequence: TGTGCCATCAGTGAGATAGCAGCGAACACTGAAGCTTTCTTT.

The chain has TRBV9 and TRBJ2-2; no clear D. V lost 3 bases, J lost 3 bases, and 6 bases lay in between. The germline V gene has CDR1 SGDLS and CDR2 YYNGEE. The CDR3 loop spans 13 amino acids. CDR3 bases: TGTGCCAGCAGCGGTGATGACACCGGGGAGCTGTTTTTT. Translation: CASSGDDTGELFF.

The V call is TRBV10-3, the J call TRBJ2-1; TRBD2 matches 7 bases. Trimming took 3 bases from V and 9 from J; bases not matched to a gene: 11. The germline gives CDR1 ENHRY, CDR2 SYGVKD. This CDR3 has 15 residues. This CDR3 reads CAISDLAVSSGEQFF. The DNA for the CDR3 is TGTGCCATCAGTGACCTAGCGGTTTCTTCGGGTGAGCAGTTCTTC.

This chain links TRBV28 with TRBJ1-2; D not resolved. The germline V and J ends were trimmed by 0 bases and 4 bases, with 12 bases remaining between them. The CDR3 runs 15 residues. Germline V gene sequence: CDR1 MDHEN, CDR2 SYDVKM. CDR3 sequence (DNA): TGTGCCAGCAGTTTATGGGCTCAGGAGATCTATGGCTACACCTTC. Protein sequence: CASSLWAQEIYGYTF.

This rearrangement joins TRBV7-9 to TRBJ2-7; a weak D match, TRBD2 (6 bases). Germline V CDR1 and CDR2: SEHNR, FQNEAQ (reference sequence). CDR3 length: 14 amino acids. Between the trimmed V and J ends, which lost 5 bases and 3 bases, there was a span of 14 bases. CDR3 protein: CASSPSWGVYEQYF. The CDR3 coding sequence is TGTGCCAGCAGCCCCAGTTGGGGGGTCTACGAGCAGTACTTC.

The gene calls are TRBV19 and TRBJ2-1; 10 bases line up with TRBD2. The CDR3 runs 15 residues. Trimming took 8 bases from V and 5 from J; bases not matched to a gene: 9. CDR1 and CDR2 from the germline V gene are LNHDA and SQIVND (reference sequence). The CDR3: CASVRTSGDHNEQFF. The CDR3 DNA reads TGTGCCAGTGTAAGGACTAGCGGAGATCACAATGAGCAGTTCTTC.

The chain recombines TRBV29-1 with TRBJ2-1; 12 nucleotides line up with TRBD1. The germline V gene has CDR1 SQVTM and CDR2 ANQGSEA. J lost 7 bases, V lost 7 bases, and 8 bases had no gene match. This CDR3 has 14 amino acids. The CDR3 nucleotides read TGCAGCGCCCCAGGGGACAGGGGGCTAAATGAGCAGTTCTTC. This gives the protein CSAPGDRGLNEQFF.

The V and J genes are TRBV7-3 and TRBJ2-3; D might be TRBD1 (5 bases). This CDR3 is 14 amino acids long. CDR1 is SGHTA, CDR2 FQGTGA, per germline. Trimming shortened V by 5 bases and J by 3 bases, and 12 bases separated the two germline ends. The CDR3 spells CASSLGPGTDTQYF. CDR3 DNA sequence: TGTGCCAGCAGCCTTGGCCCAGGGACAGATACGCAGTATTTT.

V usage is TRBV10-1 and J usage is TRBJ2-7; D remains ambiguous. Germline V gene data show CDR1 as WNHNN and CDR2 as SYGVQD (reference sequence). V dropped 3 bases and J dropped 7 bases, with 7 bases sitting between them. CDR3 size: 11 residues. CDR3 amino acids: CASSEGFEQYF. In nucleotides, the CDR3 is TGCGCCAGCAGTGAAGGGTTTGAGCAGTACTTC.

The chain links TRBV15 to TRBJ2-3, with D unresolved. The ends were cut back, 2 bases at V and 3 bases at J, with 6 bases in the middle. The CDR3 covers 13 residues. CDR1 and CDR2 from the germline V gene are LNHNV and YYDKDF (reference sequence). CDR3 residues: CATSRSVTDTQYF. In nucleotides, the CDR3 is TGTGCCACCAGCAGATCAGTAACAGATACGCAGTATTTT.